This TCR beta chain was sequenced in a study of long-term antiretroviral therapy in people with HIV (dated by TCRdb to between 2021 and 2024). For context, the study as a whole: Collection of the earliest samples took place about a decade ahead of the 2015 WHO recommendation for immediate ART, at a time when ART was typically delayed until CD4 counts fell. A total of 192 cryopreserved PBMC samples were contributed to the cohort by 30 adults with confirmed HIV infection, with samples collected serially over a mean of approximately six years (range 1-12). This retrospective serial study examined whether starting ART and sustained HIV suppression were associated with changes in the composition and diversity of the TRB repertoire in peripheral blood. About a third of the roughly 30 participants with HIV were female. Test extractions of a monoclonal T-cell line alongside 33 polyclonal samples showed no cross-contamination during QIAcube processing.

With respect to this clone: Its cognate antigen has yet to be identified. Per-base quality was not reported, and no clone a single base away is much larger than it.

The immunoSEQ hsTCRB v3.0 assay was used at survey level resolution for TRB variable region sequencing. The targeted TRB sequencing depth was about 40,000-50,000 T-cell genomes per sample. An Illumina MiSeq with a v3 150-cycle kit was used to sequence the pooled TRB libraries. The study's processing was this. Repertoire analysis was performed in R inside a reproducible Nextflow workflow that covered QC, data transformation and analysis. LymphoSeq2, an R package for AIRR-Seq data exploration, was used to implement custom analyses. A handful of samples that yielded fewer than 5000 total TRB sequences were excluded, so that 150 to 200 HIV repertoires were analyzed. Of the roughly 190 retained HIV repertoires, about 60 were collected before and roughly 130 after ART initiation. Each repertoire was downsampled to 5000 TRB nucleotide sequences, and summary statistics were averaged across 100 downsampling iterations. The analysis kept only TRB sequences whose CDR3 regions were at least seven amino acids long. A Shannon entropy-derived clonality score and the Gini coefficient were used to measure diversity. Repertoire networks linked the top 5000 CDR3 amino acid sequences whenever two sequences differed by an edit distance of one. GLIPH2 predicted antigen specificity groups and MHC restriction for TRB CDR3 amino acid sequences. CDR3 amino acid sequences were matched against VDJdb and McPAS-TCR to flag known CMV, EBV, HIV or tissue antigen associations. Pre-ART, post-ART and control groups were compared with Wilcoxon signed-rank tests and Holm-Bonferroni correction. The source is immuneACCESS, and TCRdb retained only in-frame sequences with V and J called. Part of the clones is not carried over; for the studies checked, unresolved V genes explain less than half of this, and the remainder is unexplained. That table gives V, J and clone size, and the DNA gave D and trimming. In all, the sample holds approximately 25,000 clones, and roughly 84% of those were seen once. Almost 9% of the sample lies in the top ten.

The full study reports these points: Inferences about post-ART repertoire changes were limited because no data were available on ART adherence, viral resistance or therapy changes. Expanded TRB clones identified before ART initiation dominated the repertoire across all time points, though the dominance fluctuated and decreased in many PLHIV after ART. Samples dated from the mid-2000s to the late 2010s, and the ART regimens used may be less effective than current ones. ART initiation was associated with a significant increase in TRB diversity, but diversity stayed significantly below transplant donor controls even after long-term ART. Limited PBMC availability meant only the TCR beta chain was sequenced, without alpha chain pairing. Unsorted PBMC were profiled instead of sorted CD4+ and CD8+ T cells because pre-ART samples had limited cell numbers. HIV repertoires had narrower CDR3 length ranges than controls, and the network structure suggested an antigen-experienced repertoire that shifted only slightly toward naive after ART.

To be included, a participant needed at least one PBMC sample from before ART initiation plus at least two post-ART samples. Every participant with HIV received treatment in the United States of America. Before DNA extraction, cryopreserved samples of roughly 0.9-11 million PBMC were thawed and washed. At the time of the earliest PBMC sample, participants with HIV were aged between roughly 23 and 60 years. Each participant contributed PBMC samples from 1-4 timepoints before ART initiation and 2-8 timepoints after ART initiation, with a median of 7 samples. Serial HIV viral load, CD4+ T-cell count, ART history and demographic data were obtained for every participant. Using a Qiagen kit on a QIAcube, genomic DNA was extracted from unsorted PBMC, with samples processed in batches of 12. At the junction V is shortened by 5 bases and J by 4 bases, with 17 bases in between. The germline V gene sets CDR1 to MNHNS and CDR2 to SASEGT. The CDR3 spans 15 residues, from the cysteine through the phenylalanine. The sequence is cut down to CDR3 DNA, 45 bases in frame from base 1.

The TCR was taken from a man aged 35-49 years with HIV. The specimen was unsorted PBMCs, collected 4.8 to 5 years after starting antiretroviral therapy. The receptor chain draws on TRBV6-1 and TRBJ1-2; 5 matching bases give a weak D call of TRBD1. The nucleotides are TGTGCCAGCAGTCCGAGAAGCCAGGGCACCTATGGCTACACCTTC. Translated, it gives CASSPRSQGTYGYTF.